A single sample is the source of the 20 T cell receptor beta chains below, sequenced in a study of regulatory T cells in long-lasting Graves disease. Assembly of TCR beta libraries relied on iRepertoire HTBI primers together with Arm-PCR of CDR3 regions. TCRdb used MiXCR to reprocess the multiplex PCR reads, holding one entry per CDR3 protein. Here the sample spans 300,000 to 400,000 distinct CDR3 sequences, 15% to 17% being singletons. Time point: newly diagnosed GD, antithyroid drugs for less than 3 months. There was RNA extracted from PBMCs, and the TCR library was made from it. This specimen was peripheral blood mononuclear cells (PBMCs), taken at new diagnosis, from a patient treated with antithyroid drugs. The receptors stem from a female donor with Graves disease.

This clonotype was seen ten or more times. CDR3 sequence: CASSVSGQGLLHF. CDR3 nucleotide sequence: TGCGCCAGCAGCGTCTCCGGGCAGGGACTCCTCCACTTT. The rearrangement uses TRBV5-1 and TRBJ1-6, with D maybe TRBD1 (5 bases). This CDR3 has 13 amino acids. Trimming left V 4 bases short and J 15 bases short, with 17 bases between. Germline V gives CDR1 SGHRS, CDR2 YFSETQ.

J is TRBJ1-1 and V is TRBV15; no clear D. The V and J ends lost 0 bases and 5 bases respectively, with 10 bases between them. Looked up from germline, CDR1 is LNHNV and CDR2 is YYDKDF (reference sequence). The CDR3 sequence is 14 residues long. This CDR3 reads CATSRDVVRTEAFF. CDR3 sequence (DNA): TGTGCCACCAGCAGAGATGTGGTAAGAACTGAAGCTTTCTTT.

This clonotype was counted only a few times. The CDR3, as DNA: TGTGCCAGCAGCTGGACTAGCGGGCAGACTCAAGATACGCAGTATTTT. The encoded protein is CASSWTSGQTQDTQYF. The V call is TRBV11-1, the J call TRBJ2-3, with 11 positions matching TRBD2. CDR3 size: 16 residues. In germline, CDR1 is SGHAT, CDR2 FQDESV (reference sequence). J lost 5 bases, V lost 4 bases, and 8 bases had no gene match.

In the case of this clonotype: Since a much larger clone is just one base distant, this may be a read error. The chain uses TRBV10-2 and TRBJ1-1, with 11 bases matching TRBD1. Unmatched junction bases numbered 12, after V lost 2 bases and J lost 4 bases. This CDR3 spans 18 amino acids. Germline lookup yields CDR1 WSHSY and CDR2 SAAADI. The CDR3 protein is CASSEMIGQGASGTEAFF. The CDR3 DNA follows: TGCGCCAGCAGTGAGATGATAGGACAGGGGGCTTCGGGCACTGAAGCTTTCTTT.

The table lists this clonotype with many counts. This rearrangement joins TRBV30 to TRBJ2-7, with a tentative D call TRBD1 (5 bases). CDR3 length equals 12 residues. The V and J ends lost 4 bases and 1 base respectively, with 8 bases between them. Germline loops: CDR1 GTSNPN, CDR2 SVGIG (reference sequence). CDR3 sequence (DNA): TGTGCCTGGACAGGGCTTTCCTACGAGCAGTACTTC. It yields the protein CAWTGLSYEQYF. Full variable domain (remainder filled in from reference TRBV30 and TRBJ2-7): SQTIHQWPATLVQPVGSPLSLECTVEGTSNPNLYWYRQAAGRGLQLLFYSVGIGQISSEVPQNLSASRPQDRQFILSSKKLLLSDSGFYLCAWTGLSYEQYFGPGTRLTVT.

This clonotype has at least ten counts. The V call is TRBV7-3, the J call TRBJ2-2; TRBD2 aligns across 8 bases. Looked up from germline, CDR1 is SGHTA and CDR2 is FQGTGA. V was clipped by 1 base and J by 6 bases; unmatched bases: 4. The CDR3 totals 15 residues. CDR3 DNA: TGTGCCAGCAGCTTAAGGACTAGCTCGGCCGGGGAGCTGTTTTTT. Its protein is CASSLRTSSAGELFF. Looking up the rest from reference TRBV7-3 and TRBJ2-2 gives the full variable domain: GAGVSQTPSNKVTEKGKYVELRCDPISGHTALYWYRQSLGQGPEFLIYFQGTGAADDSGLPNDRFFAVRPEGSVSTLKIQRTERGDSAVYLCASSLRTSSAGELFFGEGSRLTVL.

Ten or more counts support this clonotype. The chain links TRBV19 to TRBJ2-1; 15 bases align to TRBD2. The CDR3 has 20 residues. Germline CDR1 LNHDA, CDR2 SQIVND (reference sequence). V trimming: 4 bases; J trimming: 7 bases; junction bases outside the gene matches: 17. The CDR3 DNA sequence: TGTGCCAGTAGTAATGATAGGACTAGCGGGAGGGCCGCTTTGAGGAATGAGCAGTTCTTC. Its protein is CASSNDRTSGRAALRNEQFF.

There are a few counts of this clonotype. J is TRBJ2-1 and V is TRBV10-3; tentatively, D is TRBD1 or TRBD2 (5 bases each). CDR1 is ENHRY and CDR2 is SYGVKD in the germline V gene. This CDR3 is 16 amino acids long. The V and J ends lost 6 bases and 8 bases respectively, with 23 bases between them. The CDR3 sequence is CAISEGTGKLSDEQFF. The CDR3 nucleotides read TGTGCCATCAGCGAAGGGACCGGGAAATTGAGCGATGAGCAGTTCTTC.

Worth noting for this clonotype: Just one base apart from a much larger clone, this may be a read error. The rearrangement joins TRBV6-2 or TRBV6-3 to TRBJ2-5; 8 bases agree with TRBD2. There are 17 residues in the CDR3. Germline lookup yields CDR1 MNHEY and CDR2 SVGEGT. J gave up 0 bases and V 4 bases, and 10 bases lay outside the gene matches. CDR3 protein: CASSFIRRGDHQETQYF. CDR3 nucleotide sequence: TGTGCCAGCAGTTTTATTCGGCGGGGGGATCACCAAGAGACCCAGTACTTC.

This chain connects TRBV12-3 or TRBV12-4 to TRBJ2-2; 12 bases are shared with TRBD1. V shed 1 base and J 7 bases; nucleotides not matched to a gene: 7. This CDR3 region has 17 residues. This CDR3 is CASSLGPGQGAIGELFF. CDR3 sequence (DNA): TGTGCCAGCAGTTTAGGCCCGGGACAGGGGGCGATCGGGGAGCTGTTTTTT.

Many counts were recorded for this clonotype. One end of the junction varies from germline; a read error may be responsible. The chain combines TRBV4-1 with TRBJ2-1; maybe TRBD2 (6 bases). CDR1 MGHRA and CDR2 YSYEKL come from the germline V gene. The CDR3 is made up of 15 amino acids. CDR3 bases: TGTGCCAGCAGCCGGGAGTGGAACTCCTACAATGAGCAGTTCTTC. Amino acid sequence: CASSREWNSYNEQFF.

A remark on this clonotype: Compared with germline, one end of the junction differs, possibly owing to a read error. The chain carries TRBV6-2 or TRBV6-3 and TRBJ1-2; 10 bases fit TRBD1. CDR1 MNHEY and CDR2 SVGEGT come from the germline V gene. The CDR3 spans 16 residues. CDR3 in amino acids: CAGSGRDRGGGYGYTF. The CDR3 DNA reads TGTGCCGGCAGTGGAAGGGACAGGGGCGGCGGCTATGGCTACACCTTC.

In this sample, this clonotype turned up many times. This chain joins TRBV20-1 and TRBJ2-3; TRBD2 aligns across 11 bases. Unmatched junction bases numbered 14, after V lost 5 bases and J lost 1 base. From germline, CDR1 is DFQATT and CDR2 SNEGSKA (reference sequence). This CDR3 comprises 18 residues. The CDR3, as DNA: TGCAGTGCTGGATCCGGGACTAGCGGAAGAGGAGGCACAGATACGCAGTATTTT. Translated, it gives CSAGSGTSGRGGTDTQYF.

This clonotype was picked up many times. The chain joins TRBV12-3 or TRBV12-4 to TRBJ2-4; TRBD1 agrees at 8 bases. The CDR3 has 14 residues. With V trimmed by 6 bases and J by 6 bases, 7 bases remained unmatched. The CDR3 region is CASSNRGNGNIQYF. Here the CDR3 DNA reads TGTGCCAGCAGCAACAGGGGGAATGGAAACATTCAGTACTTC.

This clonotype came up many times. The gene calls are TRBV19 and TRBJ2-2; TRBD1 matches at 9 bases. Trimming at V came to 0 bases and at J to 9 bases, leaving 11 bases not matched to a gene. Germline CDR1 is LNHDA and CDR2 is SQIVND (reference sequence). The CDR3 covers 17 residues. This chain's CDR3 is CASSIDPSPTGGRELFF. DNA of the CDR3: TGTGCCAGTAGTATAGATCCCTCTCCGACAGGGGGAAGGGAGCTGTTTTTT.

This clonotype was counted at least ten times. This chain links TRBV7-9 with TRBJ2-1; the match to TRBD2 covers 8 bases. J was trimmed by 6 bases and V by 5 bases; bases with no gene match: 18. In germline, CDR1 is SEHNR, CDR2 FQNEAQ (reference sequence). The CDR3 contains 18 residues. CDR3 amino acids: CASSPPRSTGGPLNEQFF. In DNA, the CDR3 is TGTGCCAGCAGCCCGCCGCGGAGTACGGGAGGGCCCCTCAATGAGCAGTTCTTC. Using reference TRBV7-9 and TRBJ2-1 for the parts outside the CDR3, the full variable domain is DTGVSQNPRHKITKRGQNVTFRCDPISEHNRLYWYRQTLGQGPEFLTYFQNEAQLEKSRLLSDRFSAERPKGSFSTLEIQRTEQGDSAMYLCASSPPRSTGGPLNEQFFGPGTRLTVL.

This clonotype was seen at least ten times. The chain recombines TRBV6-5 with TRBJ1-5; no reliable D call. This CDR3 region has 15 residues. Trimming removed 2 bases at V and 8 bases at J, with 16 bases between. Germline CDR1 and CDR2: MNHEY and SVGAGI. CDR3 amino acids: CASSYDKGRREPQHF. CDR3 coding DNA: TGTGCCAGCAGTTACGATAAGGGAAGGAGAGAGCCCCAGCATTTT.

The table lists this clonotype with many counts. CDR3 protein: CASSLVTLLEAFF. For the CDR3, the DNA is TGTGCCAGCAGCTTAGTAACCCTCCTTGAAGCTTTCTTT. The rearrangement links TRBV7-9 to TRBJ1-1; no definite D call. V was clipped by 1 base and J by 7 bases, with 10 bases between them. CDR1 and CDR2 from the germline V gene are SEHNR and FQNEAQ (reference sequence). The CDR3 is 13 amino acids.

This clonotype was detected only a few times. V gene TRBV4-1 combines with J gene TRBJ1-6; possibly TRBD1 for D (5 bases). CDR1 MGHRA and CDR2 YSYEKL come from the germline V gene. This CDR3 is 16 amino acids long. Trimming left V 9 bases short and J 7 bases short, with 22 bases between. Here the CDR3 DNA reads TGCGCCAGTTACCCCGGGGTCACGGGGCCGAATTCACCCCTCCACTTT. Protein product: CASYPGVTGPNSPLHF.

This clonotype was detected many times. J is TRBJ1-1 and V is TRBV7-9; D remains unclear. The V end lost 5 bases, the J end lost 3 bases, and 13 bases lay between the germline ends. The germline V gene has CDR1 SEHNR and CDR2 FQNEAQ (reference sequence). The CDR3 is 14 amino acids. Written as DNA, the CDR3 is TGTGCCAGCAGCCAAAGGACGGACTACACTGAAGCTTTCTTT. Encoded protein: CASSQRTDYTEAFF.